The entry below describes one T cell receptor (beta chain). Original handling: Reference gene primer amplification yielded estimated nucleated cell counts. TCRdb keeps only in-frame clones here, not all; method: immunoSEQ multiplex PCR. The V and J calls and the clone size are those of that table, but D and trimming were determined from the DNA. Of under 100,000 clones in the sample, approximately 87% were seen once. The data are from a study of blood T cell repertoires in COVID-19. CDR1 is MNHEY, CDR2 SMNVEV, per germline (reference sequence). The CDR3 has 14 amino acids. Trimming took 4 bases from V and 3 from J; bases not matched to a gene: 6.

The chain joins TRBV27 to TRBJ2-7; 7 bases are a match to TRBD1. This receptor was identified in a human donor in a cohort sampled during active COVID-19. Sequencing was performed on peripheral blood. The chain's CDR3 is CASSWQGVVYEQYF. CDR3 DNA sequence: TGTGCCAGCAGTTGGCAGGGGGTGGTCTACGAGCAGTACTTC.